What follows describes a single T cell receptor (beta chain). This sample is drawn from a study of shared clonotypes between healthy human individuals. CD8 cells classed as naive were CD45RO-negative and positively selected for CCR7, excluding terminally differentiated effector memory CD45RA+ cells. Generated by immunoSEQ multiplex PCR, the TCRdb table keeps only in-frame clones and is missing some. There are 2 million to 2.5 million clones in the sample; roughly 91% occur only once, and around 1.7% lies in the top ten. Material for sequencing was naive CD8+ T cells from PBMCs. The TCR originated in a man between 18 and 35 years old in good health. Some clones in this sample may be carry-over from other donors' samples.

As DNA, the CDR3 is TGCGCCAGCAGCCAAGGCCCCTGGACGGAGAACACTGAAGCTTTCTTT. Translated, it gives CASSQGPWTENTEAFF. The chain recombines TRBV4-1 with TRBJ1-1; D unclear. Germline CDR1 reads MGHRA; CDR2 reads YSYEKL. Between the trimmed V and J ends, which lost 1 base and 1 base, there was a span of 13 bases. The CDR3 has 16 amino acids.